A single sample is the source of the 11 T cell receptor beta chains below, sequenced in a study of blood T cell repertoires in COVID-19. Sequenced by immunoSEQ multiplex PCR; TCRdb stores in-frame clones only, minus some. The sample consists of some 180,000 clones, roughly 84% of them appearing once. What was sequenced was PBMCs or T cells enriched from blood (not recorded which). These receptors were obtained from a woman younger than 45 who had been exposed to COVID-19.

The chain couples TRBV6-5 to TRBJ2-1; TRBD2 matches 8 bases. Per germline, CDR1 MNHEY and CDR2 SVGAGI. V shed 7 bases, J shed 9 bases, and the junction held 11 bases outside the gene matches. The CDR3 has 14 residues. The CDR3 DNA follows: TGTGCCAGCACCGGCGGGGGGTGGGTAAGTGAGCAGTTCTTC. Translating it yields CASTGGGWVSEQFF.

This clone was observed once. V and J are TRBV6-5 and TRBJ1-1, with TRBD1 matching over 7 bases. This CDR3 region has 14 residues. The trim removed 6 bases at V and 4 bases at J, leaving 8 bases unmatched. CDR1 and CDR2 from the germline V gene are MNHEY and SVGAGI. CDR3 loop: CASRFTGEGTEAFF. CDR3 nucleotide sequence: TGTGCCAGCAGGTTTACAGGGGAAGGCACTGAAGCTTTCTTT.

The rearrangement joins TRBV14 to TRBJ1-2; D may be TRBD1 (5 bases). Germline CDR1 and CDR2: SGHDN and FVKESK. This CDR3 is 16 amino acids long. With 2 bases removed from V and 0 bases from J, the gap between germline ends came to 13 bases. This chain's CDR3 is CASSQFPGGANYGYTF. CDR3 coding DNA: TGTGCCAGCAGCCAATTCCCGGGGGGAGCTAACTATGGCTACACCTTC.

This chain connects TRBV12-3 or TRBV12-4 to TRBJ1-6; no clear D gene. The CDR3 spans 12 residues. Trimming stripped 6 bases from V and 7 bases from J, with 7 bases between. The CDR3 DNA follows: TGTGCCAGCAGCCAGTTCAATTCACCCCTCCACTTT. It encodes CASSQFNSPLHF.

The chain carries TRBV19 and TRBJ2-3; 8 positions match TRBD2. CDR1 LNHDA and CDR2 SQIVND come from the germline V gene (reference sequence). CDR3 size: 15 residues. J gave up 0 bases and V 3 bases, and 2 bases lay outside the gene matches. The CDR3 nucleotides read TGTGCCAGTAGTATCTCTAGCGGGAGCACAGATACGCAGTATTTT. Residues: CASSISSGSTDTQYF. Filled out from reference TRBV19 and TRBJ2-3, the complete variable domain reads DGGITQSPKYLFRKEGQNVTLSCEQNLNHDAMYWYRQDPGQGLRLIYYSQIVNDFQKGDIAEGYSVSREKKESFPLTVTSAQKNPTAFYLCASSISSGSTDTQYFGPGTRLTVL.

The rearrangement links TRBV7-9 to TRBJ1-6; TRBD1 aligns across 7 bases. CDR3 size: 14 residues. Germline values: CDR1 SEHNR, CDR2 FQNEAQ (reference sequence). Unmatched junction bases numbered 5, after V lost 4 bases and J lost 8 bases. CDR3 in DNA: TGTGCCAGCAGCTCATCCGGGACAGATTCACCCCTCCACTTT. It codes for CASSSSGTDSPLHF.

The rearrangement joins TRBV5-1 to TRBJ2-3, with a tentative D call TRBD1 (7 bases). The CDR3 has 16 residues. Trimming shortened V by 3 bases and J by 2 bases, and 16 bases separated the two germline ends. Germline lookup yields CDR1 SGHRS and CDR2 YFSETQ. Written as DNA, the CDR3 is TGCGCCAGCAGCTACCAGGGGGGCGGGGACACAGATACGCAGTATTTT. This codes for CASSYQGGGDTDTQYF.

This clone was observed once. The gene calls are TRBV6-2 or TRBV6-3 and TRBJ2-1, with D tentatively TRBD1 (6 bases). Between the trimmed V and J ends, which lost 2 bases and 1 base, there was a span of 9 bases. Germline CDR1 is MNHEY and CDR2 is SVGEGT. The CDR3 is made up of 15 amino acids. For the CDR3, the DNA is TGTGCCAGCAGTTACGGGGGCGGTTCCTACAATGAGCAGTTCTTC. It yields the protein CASSYGGGSYNEQFF.

This clone showed up just a few times. V usage is TRBV12-5 and J usage is TRBJ1-5, with unresolved D. CDR3 size: 18 residues. Per the germline V gene, CDR1 is LGHNT and CDR2 is FRNRAP. V dropped 4 bases and J dropped 0 bases, with 19 bases sitting between them. The CDR3 nucleotides read TGTGCTAGTGGTTCCTACTTTATAGAGGGTTATAGCAATCAGCCCCAGCATTTT. Translation: CASGSYFIEGYSNQPQHF. Together with reference TRBV12-5 and TRBJ1-5, the CDR3 gives the full variable domain: DARVTQTPRHKVTEMGQEVTMRCQPILGHNTVFWYRQTMMQGLELLAYFRNRAPLDDSGMPKDRFSAEMPDATLATLKIQPSEPRDSAVYFCASGSYFIEGYSNQPQHFGDGTRLSIL.

The chain carries TRBV12-3 or TRBV12-4 and TRBJ2-7; D may be TRBD2 (6 bases). Trimming cost V 3 bases and J 6 bases, with 6 bases left between them. CDR3 length: 11 residues. The CDR3 sequence: CASSLGGEQYF. In DNA form, the CDR3 reads TGTGCCAGCAGTTTGGGGGGCGAGCAGTACTTC.

The V call is TRBV27, the J call TRBJ2-7, with 10 positions matching TRBD1. This CDR3 contains 15 residues. Germline V gene data show CDR1 as MNHEY and CDR2 as SMNVEV (reference sequence). V shed 2 bases, J shed 3 bases, and the junction held 4 bases outside the gene matches. CDR3 amino acids: CASSLQGQGFYEQYF. Here the CDR3 DNA reads TGTGCCAGCAGTTTACAGGGACAGGGGTTCTACGAGCAGTACTTC.